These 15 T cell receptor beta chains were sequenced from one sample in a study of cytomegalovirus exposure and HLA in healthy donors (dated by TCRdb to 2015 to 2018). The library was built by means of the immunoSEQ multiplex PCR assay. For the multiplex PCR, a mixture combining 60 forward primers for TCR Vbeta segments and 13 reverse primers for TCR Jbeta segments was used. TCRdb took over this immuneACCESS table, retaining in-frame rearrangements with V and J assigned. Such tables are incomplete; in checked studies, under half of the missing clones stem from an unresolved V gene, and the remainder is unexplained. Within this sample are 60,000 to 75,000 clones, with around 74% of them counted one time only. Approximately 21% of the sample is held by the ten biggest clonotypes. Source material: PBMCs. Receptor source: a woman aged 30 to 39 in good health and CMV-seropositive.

As DNA, the CDR3 is TGTGCCAGCAAAGTGGGCGGGAGACGAGATACGCAGTATTTT. Its translation: CASKVGGRRDTQYF. The chain recombines TRBV6-6 with TRBJ2-3; TRBD2 matches at 7 bases. From germline, CDR1 is MNHNY and CDR2 SVGAGI (reference sequence). The CDR3 has 14 amino acids. With V trimmed by 7 bases and J by 5 bases, 9 bases remained unmatched.

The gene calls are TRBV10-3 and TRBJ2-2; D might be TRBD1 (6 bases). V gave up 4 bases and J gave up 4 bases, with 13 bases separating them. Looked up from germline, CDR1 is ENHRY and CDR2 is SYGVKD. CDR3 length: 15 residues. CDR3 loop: CAISVRQGSTGELFF. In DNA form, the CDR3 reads TGTGCCATCAGTGTCAGGCAGGGGTCCACCGGGGAGCTGTTTTTT.

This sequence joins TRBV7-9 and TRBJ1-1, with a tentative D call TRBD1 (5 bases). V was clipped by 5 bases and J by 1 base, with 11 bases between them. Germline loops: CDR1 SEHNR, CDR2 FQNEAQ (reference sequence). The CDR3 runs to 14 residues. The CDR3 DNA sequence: TGTGCCAGCAGCCTCTTCGGGGGGAACACTGAAGCTTTCTTT. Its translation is CASSLFGGNTEAFF.

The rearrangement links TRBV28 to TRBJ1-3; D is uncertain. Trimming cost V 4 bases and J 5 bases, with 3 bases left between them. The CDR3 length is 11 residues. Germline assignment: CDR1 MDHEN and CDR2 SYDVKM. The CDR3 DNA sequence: TGTGCCAGCAGTTCCAGAAACACCATATATTTT. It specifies CASSSRNTIYF. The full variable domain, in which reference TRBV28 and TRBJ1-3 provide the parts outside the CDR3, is DVKVTQSSRYLVKRTGEKVFLECVQDMDHENMFWYRQDPGLGLRLIYFSYDVKMKEKGDIPEGYSVSREKKERFSLILESASTNQTSMYLCASSSRNTIYFGEGSWLTVV.

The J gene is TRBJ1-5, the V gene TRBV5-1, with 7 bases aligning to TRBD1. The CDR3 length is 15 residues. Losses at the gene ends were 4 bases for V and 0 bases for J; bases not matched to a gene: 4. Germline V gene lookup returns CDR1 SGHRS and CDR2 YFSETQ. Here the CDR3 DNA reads TGCGCCAGCAGCCCGGGGACAGATAGCAATCAGCCCCAGCATTTT. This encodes CASSPGTDSNQPQHF.

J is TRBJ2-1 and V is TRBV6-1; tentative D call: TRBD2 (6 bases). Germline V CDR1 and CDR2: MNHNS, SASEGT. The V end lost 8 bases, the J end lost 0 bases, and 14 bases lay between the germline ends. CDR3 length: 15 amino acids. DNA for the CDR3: TGTGCCAGCGCCCGGGACTTTGGCTCCTACAATGAGCAGTTCTTC. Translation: CASARDFGSYNEQFF.

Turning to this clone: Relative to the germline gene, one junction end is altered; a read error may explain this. CDR3: CASSMGQGLPDF. CDR3 sequence (DNA): TGTGCCAGTAGTATGGGACAGGGCCTCCCGGACTTC. This chain joins TRBV19 and TRBJ2-7, with 9 bases matching TRBD1. The CDR3 is 12 residues long. Per the germline V gene, CDR1 is LNHDA and CDR2 is SQIVND (reference sequence). The entire variable domain, with the rest obtained from reference TRBV19 and TRBJ2-7, is as follows: DGGITQSPKYLFRKEGQNVTLSCEQNLNHDAMYWYRQDPGQGLRLIYYSQIVNDFQKGDIAEGYSVSREKKESFPLTVTSAQKNPTAFYLCASSMGQGLPDFGPGTRLTVT.

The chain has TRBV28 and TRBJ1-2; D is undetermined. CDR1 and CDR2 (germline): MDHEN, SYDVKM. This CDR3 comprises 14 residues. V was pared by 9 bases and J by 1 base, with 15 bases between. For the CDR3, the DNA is TGTGCCAGGGTCCTGGCAGACTGTAACTATGGCTACACCTTC. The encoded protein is CARVLADCNYGYTF.

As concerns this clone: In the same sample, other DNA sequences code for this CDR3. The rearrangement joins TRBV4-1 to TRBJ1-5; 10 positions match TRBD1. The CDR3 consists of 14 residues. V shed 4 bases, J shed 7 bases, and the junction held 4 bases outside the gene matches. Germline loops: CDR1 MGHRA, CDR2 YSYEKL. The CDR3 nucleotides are TGCGCCAGCAGCCGGGACAGGGGTAACCAGCCCCAGCATTTT. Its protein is CASSRDRGNQPQHF.

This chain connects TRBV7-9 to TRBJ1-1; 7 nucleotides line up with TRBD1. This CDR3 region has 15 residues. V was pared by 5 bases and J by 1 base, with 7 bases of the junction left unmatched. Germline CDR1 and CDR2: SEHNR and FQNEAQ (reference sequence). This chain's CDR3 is CASSLHGTANTEAFF. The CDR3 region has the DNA TGTGCCAGCAGCCTTCACGGGACAGCGAACACTGAAGCTTTCTTT.

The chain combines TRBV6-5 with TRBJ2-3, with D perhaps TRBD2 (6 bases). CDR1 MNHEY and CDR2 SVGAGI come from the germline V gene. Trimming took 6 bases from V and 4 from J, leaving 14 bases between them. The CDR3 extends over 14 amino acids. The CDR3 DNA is TGTGCCAGCAGCTCTACACGGAGGGCAGATACGCAGTATTTT. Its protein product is CASSSTRRADTQYF.

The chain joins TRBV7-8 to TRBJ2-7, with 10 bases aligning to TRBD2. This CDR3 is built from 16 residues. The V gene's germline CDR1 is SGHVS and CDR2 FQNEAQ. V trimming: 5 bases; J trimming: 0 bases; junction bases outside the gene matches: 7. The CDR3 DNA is TGTGCCAGCAGCACTTTCTCTAGCGGGAGCTCCTACGAGCAGTACTTC. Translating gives CASSTFSSGSSYEQYF. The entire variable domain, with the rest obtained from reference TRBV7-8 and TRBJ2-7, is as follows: GAGVSQSPRYKVAKRGQDVALRCDPISGHVSLFWYQQALGQGPEFLTYFQNEAQLDKSGLPSDRFFAERPEGSVSTLKIQRTQQEDSAVYLCASSTFSSGSSYEQYFGPGTRLTVT.

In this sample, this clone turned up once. Here the CDR3 reads CASSLESGDTIYF. CDR3 nucleotides: TGCGCCAGCAGCCTAGAATCCGGGGACACCATATATTTT. The chain recombines TRBV5-1 with TRBJ1-3; D is unclear. V dropped 4 bases and J dropped 8 bases, with 13 bases sitting between them. The CDR3 has 13 amino acids. Germline CDR1 is SGHRS and CDR2 is YFSETQ.

The CDR3 loop reads CASSGDRGGNTEAFF. The CDR3 nucleotides read TGTGCCAGCAGCGGGGACAGGGGAGGGAACACTGAAGCTTTCTTT. This rearrangement joins TRBV7-9 to TRBJ1-1, with TRBD1 identical over 10 bases. Germline CDR1 SEHNR, CDR2 FQNEAQ (reference sequence). V shed 5 bases, J shed 1 base, and the junction held 4 bases outside the gene matches. The CDR3 runs to 15 residues. The full variable domain, rest sourced from reference TRBV7-9 and TRBJ1-1, is DTGVSQNPRHKITKRGQNVTFRCDPISEHNRLYWYRQTLGQGPEFLTYFQNEAQLEKSRLLSDRFSAERPKGSFSTLEIQRTEQGDSAMYLCASSGDRGGNTEAFFGQGTRLTVV.

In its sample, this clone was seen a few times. The DNA for the CDR3 is TGTGCCAGCAAACGGAGTAACTACGAGCAGTACTTC. It codes for CASKRSNYEQYF. The rearrangement links TRBV6-5 to TRBJ2-7; unclear D gene. V was trimmed by 7 bases and J by 3 bases, leaving 10 bases between them. The length of the CDR3 is 12 residues. Germline V lookup: CDR1 MNHEY, CDR2 SVGAGI.